This TCR beta chain came from a study of T cell responses to AZD1222 COVID-19 vaccine. Overall study results and limits: White British donors predominated, females outnumbered males, and clonal diversity was possibly underestimated. Within unmutated variant regions lay the reported targets of nearly half of spike-specific TCRs. Regions 160-218 and 743-854 held dominance among vaccine-associated CD4 TCRs, which spanned spike.

This clone was observed a single time. Its cognate antigen is unknown. V shed 6 bases and J 6 bases; nucleotides not matched to a gene: 10. CDR1 and CDR2 from the germline V gene are MNHEY and SVGAGI. The CDR3 covers 14 residues. Sequencing used immunoSEQ multiplex PCR; TCRdb keeps in-frame clones, though not all of them. The sample has roughly 150,000 clones, 75% to 90% seen once. The chain is built from TRBV6-5 and TRBJ1-2; 7 bases are shared with TRBD1. The material was peripheral blood, obtained after recovery from COVID-19. The receptor comes from an adult who had recovered from COVID-19. In nucleotides, the CDR3 is TGTGCCAGCAGGGGGAGGGGGCAGGAGCATGGCTACACCTTC. It encodes CASRGRGQEHGYTF.